This TCR beta chain was captured in a study of early T cells in non-severe SARS-CoV-2 infection. The CDR3 is 15 residues long. The V gene lost 6 bases and the J gene lost 5 bases, with 16 bases spanning the gap. Germline-derived CDR1 and CDR2 are KGHSH and LQKENI. Via MiXCR, TCRdb re-called the 5' RACE reads, giving one row per CDR3 protein. The data show over 90,000 distinct CDR3 sequences, 12% seen once. Sequenced here: whole blood, sampled at baseline. This receptor was obtained from an adult who was a healthcare worker with PCR-confirmed SARS-CoV-2 infection or an uninfected control (not recorded which). The chain employs TRBV18 and TRBJ1-4, with a tentative D call TRBD1 (6 bases). The CDR3 DNA reads as TGTGCCAGCTCCCCCGCCAAGGGGGAGAATGAAAAACTGTTTTTT. It translates to CASSPAKGENEKLFF.